This T cell receptor beta chain is from a study of T-cell reconstitution after alpha-beta-depleted transplantation in children. This sample's TCRbeta library carried unique molecular identifier barcodes. TCRdb processed the PCR reads anew with MiXCR; each CDR3 protein has one entry. The sample contains about 610,000 distinct CDR3 sequences, 10% to 13% of which appear only once. The CDR3 has 13 amino acids. V lost 6 bases to trimming and J lost 0 bases, with 12 bases between them. Per the germline V gene, CDR1 is SQVTM and CDR2 is ANQGSEA. The count of this clonotype is one. The sample was PBMCs from the stem cell graft donor, taken from the stem cell graft. This chain uses TRBV29-1 with TRBJ2-7; D possibly uses TRBD1 or TRBD2 (6 bases each). This clonotype originated in a human donor who donated a stem cell graft to a child with acute myeloid leukemia. The CDR3 DNA reads TGCAGCGTCCGGAGGGGGGACTCCTACGAGCAGTACTTC. Its translation is CSVRRGDSYEQYF.